The 27 T cell receptor beta chains listed next were all sequenced from one sample in a study of regulatory T cells in long-lasting Graves disease. Time point: newly diagnosed GD, antithyroid drugs for less than 3 months. TCR sequences were obtained from RNA taken from PBMCs. iRepertoire HTBI primers and Arm-PCR of CDR3 regions built TCR beta libraries. TCRdb itself ran the multiplex PCR reads through MiXCR, one entry per CDR3 protein. The sample lists about 440,000 distinct CDR3 sequences; about 15% were seen once. The same data also contributed to another study, on T cells in Graves' hyperthyroidism and ophthalmopathy.

This sample comprised peripheral blood mononuclear cells (PBMCs), obtained at new diagnosis, from a patient treated with antithyroid drugs. Receptors were obtained from a woman aged 25 to 45 with Graves disease.

CDR3 region: CASRATGGTYEQFF. CDR3 in DNA: TGTGCCAGCAGAGCCACAGGGGGCACCTACGAGCAGTTCTTC. The genes are TRBV2 and TRBJ2-1; 9 bases fit TRBD1. Germline lookup yields CDR1 SNHLY and CDR2 FYNNEI. The trim removed 6 bases at V and 10 bases at J, leaving 10 bases unmatched. CDR3 length: 14 amino acids.

This clonotype has ten or more counts. J is TRBJ2-1 and V is TRBV7-8; weak D call: TRBD2 (5 bases). V was trimmed by 1 base and J by 2 bases, leaving 30 bases between them. Germline CDR1 and CDR2: SGHVS and FQNEAQ. This CDR3 contains 22 residues. The CDR3 sequence is CASSLVSSRSRLAGTAYNEQFF. The CDR3 nucleotides read TGTGCCAGCAGCTTAGTTTCGTCCCGGTCTCGTTTGGCGGGCACCGCCTACAATGAGCAGTTCTTC.

This clonotype was observed at least ten times. This chain joins TRBV7-9 and TRBJ2-2; a weak D match, TRBD2 (5 bases). Germline-derived CDR1 and CDR2 are SEHNR and FQNEAQ (reference sequence). Trimming stripped 6 bases from V and 6 bases from J, with 17 bases between. The CDR3 is made up of 15 amino acids. For the CDR3, the DNA is TGTGCCAGCAGACAAGCGGCGAGATCAGCCGGGGAGCTGTTTTTT. Amino acid sequence: CASRQAARSAGELFF.

This clonotype was seen more than once but under ten times. The J gene is TRBJ1-2, the V gene TRBV24-1, with TRBD1 matching over 7 bases. Germline V CDR1 and CDR2: KGHDR, SFDVKD. With 6 bases clipped from V and 3 bases from J, the junction kept 12 bases outside the gene matches. The CDR3 length is 16 residues. In nucleotides, the CDR3 is TGTGCCACCAGTTCCACCCACGGAGACAGGGACTATGGCTACACCTTC. Its translation: CATSSTHGDRDYGYTF.

The chain links TRBV12-3 or TRBV12-4 to TRBJ2-7; 10 bases map to TRBD2. V shed 4 bases and J 5 bases; nucleotides not matched to a gene: 2. The CDR3 runs 13 residues. The chain's CDR3 is CASSSSGSHEQYF. The CDR3 DNA follows: TGTGCCAGCAGTTCTAGCGGGAGTCACGAGCAGTACTTC.

This clonotype was picked up many times. V usage is TRBV28 and J usage is TRBJ2-3, with TRBD1 matching 9 bases. The germline V gene encodes CDR1 MDHEN and CDR2 SYDVKM. The CDR3 is made up of 14 amino acids. V was clipped by 7 bases and J by 0 bases; unmatched bases: 2. CDR3 protein: CASKDRGSTDTQYF. CDR3 coding DNA: TGTGCCAGCAAGGACAGGGGAAGCACAGATACGCAGTATTTT. The full variable domain, with the rest looked up from reference TRBV28 and TRBJ2-3, is DVKVTQSSRYLVKRTGEKVFLECVQDMDHENMFWYRQDPGLGLRLIYFSYDVKMKEKGDIPEGYSVSREKKERFSLILESASTNQTSMYLCASKDRGSTDTQYFGPGTRLTVL.

This clonotype was found many times. The rearrangement links TRBV6-5 to TRBJ2-2; perhaps TRBD1 as D (5 bases). V dropped 2 bases and J dropped 8 bases, with 21 bases sitting between them. This CDR3 is 17 amino acids long. Germline V CDR1 and CDR2: MNHEY, SVGAGI. The CDR3 coding sequence is TGTGCCAGCAGTTACCCTGACCTTCAGGGCGAGGAGGGGGAGCTGTTTTTT. Translated, it gives CASSYPDLQGEEGELFF.

This clonotype has at least ten counts. The rearrangement uses TRBV11-1 and TRBJ2-2, with unresolved D. The CDR3 consists of 14 residues. V was shortened by 0 bases and J by 4 bases, with 6 bases between the two germline ends. Germline V gene sequence: CDR1 SGHAT, CDR2 FQDESV (reference sequence). In DNA, the CDR3 is TGTGCCAGCAGCTTAGCTGCCTCCACCGGGGAGCTGTTTTTT. This gives the protein CASSLAASTGELFF.

The chain recombines TRBV3-1 with TRBJ1-6, with D maybe TRBD1 (5 bases). Trimming left V 5 bases short and J 5 bases short, with 10 bases between. This CDR3 spans 14 amino acids. Germline CDR1 reads LGHDT; CDR2 reads YNNKEL (reference sequence). In nucleotides, the CDR3 is TGTGCCAGCAGCTCCGGGACCAATAATTCACCCCTCCACTTT. It encodes CASSSGTNNSPLHF.

This clonotype was counted a single time. The chain has TRBV18 and TRBJ2-7, with 13 bases matching TRBD2. The V segment lost 5 bases and the J segment 5 bases; nucleotides outside the gene matches: 12. Looked up from germline, CDR1 is KGHSH and CDR2 is LQKENI. The CDR3 sequence is 17 residues long. The CDR3 sequence: CASSSLSWTSGSNEQYF. The CDR3 region has the DNA TGTGCCAGCTCATCCCTCTCCTGGACTAGCGGGAGTAACGAGCAGTACTTC.

About this clonotype: Germline is not matched at one junction end, which may reflect a read error. This chain links TRBV4-1 with TRBJ2-7; 7 bases match TRBD1. The CDR3 extends over 18 amino acids. Looked up from germline, CDR1 is MGHRA and CDR2 is YSYEKL. The CDR3 nucleotides are TGTGCCAGCAGCCAAGATGTTCAGGGGACAGTAGTCACCTACGAGCAGTACTTC. This codes for CASSQDVQGTVVTYEQYF.

The V call is TRBV4-1, the J call TRBJ2-7; 8 bases map to TRBD2. The CDR3 extends over 17 amino acids. CDR1 is MGHRA and CDR2 is YSYEKL in the germline V gene. V was pared by 1 base and J by 3 bases, with 11 bases of the junction left unmatched. CDR3 region: CASSQGPPGLAIYEQYF. The CDR3 nucleotides are TGCGCCAGCAGCCAAGGCCCCCCCGGACTAGCAATCTACGAGCAGTACTTC.

There are many counts of this clonotype. The V call is TRBV20-1, the J call TRBJ2-1; TRBD1 is a possible D gene (5 bases). V lost 5 bases to trimming and J lost 9 bases, with 8 bases between them. This CDR3 has 10 residues. The germline gives CDR1 DFQATT, CDR2 SNEGSKA (reference sequence). CDR3: CSAGAPEQFF. CDR3 DNA sequence: TGCAGTGCTGGGGCCCCTGAGCAGTTCTTC.

This clonotype was detected many times. The gene calls are TRBV18 and TRBJ1-1; 9 bases are shared with TRBD1. Germline V lookup: CDR1 KGHSH, CDR2 LQKENI. The CDR3 runs 17 residues. J lost 1 base, V lost 4 bases, and 10 bases had no gene match. CDR3 sequence reads: CASSQTIQGAGNTEAFF. The CDR3 bases are TGTGCCAGCTCACAGACAATACAGGGGGCGGGGAACACTGAAGCTTTCTTT.

The table lists this clonotype with many counts. This chain uses TRBV20-1 with TRBJ2-5; D call uncertain. In germline, CDR1 is DFQATT, CDR2 SNEGSKA (reference sequence). This CDR3 has 13 amino acids. V was clipped by 6 bases and J by 4 bases, with 15 bases between them. In nucleotides, the CDR3 is TGCAGTGCGGTAGGGCGGTTGGGAGAGACCCAGTACTTC. Its protein is CSAVGRLGETQYF.

This clonotype has a handful of counts. The chain joins TRBV9 to TRBJ2-7; maybe TRBD2 (5 bases). Germline V gene lookup returns CDR1 SGDLS and CDR2 YYNGEE. Trimming cost V 0 bases and J 6 bases, with 13 bases left between them. This CDR3 region has 14 residues. The CDR3 reads CASSVGGSGVEQYF. The CDR3 DNA follows: TGTGCCAGCAGCGTAGGTGGATCCGGGGTCGAGCAGTACTTC.

The chain employs TRBV10-3 and TRBJ2-1; D is possibly TRBD2 (5 bases). The CDR3 extends over 14 amino acids. Germline CDR1 is ENHRY and CDR2 is SYGVKD. Trimming took 3 bases from V and 4 from J, leaving 10 bases between them. The CDR3, as DNA: TGTGCCATCAGTGAAGAGCGGTCTTACAATGAGCAGTTCTTC. Translated: CAISEERSYNEQFF.

This clonotype was observed many times. The V gene is TRBV5-5, the J gene TRBJ2-5; TRBD1 matches 8 bases. Germline loops: CDR1 SGHKS, CDR2 YYEKEE (reference sequence). The length of the CDR3 is 16 residues. V lost 0 bases, J lost 2 bases, and 6 bases stayed unmatched. The CDR3 DNA reads as TGTGCCAGCAGCTTGGCCGGCGGGACAGGACAAGAGACCCAGTACTTC. It translates to CASSLAGGTGQETQYF.

This clonotype was observed a few times. The chain employs TRBV10-2 and TRBJ2-7; D is unresolved. Trimming took 6 bases from V and 3 from J, leaving 9 bases between them. The CDR3 contains 12 residues. Germline V CDR1 and CDR2: WSHSY, SAAADI. CDR3 sequence: CASSLQYYEQYF. CDR3 DNA sequence: TGCGCCAGCAGCCTTCAATACTACGAGCAGTACTTC.

This clonotype was recorded a few times. The chain combines TRBV19 with TRBJ1-5; D uncertain. The CDR3 extends over 13 amino acids. V gave up 3 bases and J gave up 3 bases, with 6 bases separating them. Germline V lookup: CDR1 LNHDA, CDR2 SQIVND (reference sequence). CDR3 sequence: CASSIPNNQPQHF. The CDR3 coding sequence is TGTGCCAGTAGTATCCCGAACAATCAGCCCCAGCATTTT. The variable domain in full, with the rest retrieved from reference TRBV19 and TRBJ1-5, is DGGITQSPKYLFRKEGQNVTLSCEQNLNHDAMYWYRQDPGQGLRLIYYSQIVNDFQKGDIAEGYSVSREKKESFPLTVTSAQKNPTAFYLCASSIPNNQPQHFGDGTRLSIL.

This clonotype was picked up a small number of times. The chain has TRBV19 and TRBJ1-5; no clear D. There are 16 residues in the CDR3. V was pared by 4 bases and J by 2 bases, with 15 bases between. From germline, CDR1 is LNHDA and CDR2 SQIVND (reference sequence). CDR3 in DNA: TGTGCCAGTAGTACCCCCTGGGGATGGGGCAATCAGCCCCAGCATTTT. Protein: CASSTPWGWGNQPQHF.

This clonotype was recorded many times. The rearrangement links TRBV11-1 to TRBJ2-1, with TRBD2 matching 8 bases. From germline, CDR1 is SGHAT and CDR2 FQDESV (reference sequence). V shed 5 bases and J 7 bases; nucleotides not matched to a gene: 7. This CDR3 has 14 amino acids. CDR3 DNA: TGTGCCAGCAGCCAAGCGGGAGTTCCGAATGAGCAGTTCTTC. Translation: CASSQAGVPNEQFF.

This clonotype has a count of ten or more. The gene calls are TRBV11-2 and TRBJ2-5; tentatively, D is TRBD2 (6 bases). From germline, CDR1 is SGHAT and CDR2 FQNNGV. Trimming shortened V by 1 base and J by 7 bases, and 10 bases separated the two germline ends. The CDR3 is 13 amino acids. This chain's CDR3 is CASSLGRVGTQYF. The CDR3 region has the DNA TGTGCCAGCAGCTTAGGGAGGGTAGGGACCCAGTACTTC.

This clonotype was seen many times. The chain couples TRBV20-1 to TRBJ1-4, with D perhaps TRBD1 (6 bases). CDR1 is DFQATT and CDR2 is SNEGSKA in the germline V gene (reference sequence). CDR3 length equals 14 residues. The CDR3 loop reads CSPTDFGGGEKLFF. CDR3 DNA sequence: TGCAGCCCGACCGATTTTGGTGGGGGCGAAAAACTGTTTTTT.

The chain employs TRBV9 and TRBJ2-7, with D possibly TRBD2 on 6 matching bases. Germline CDR1 is SGDLS and CDR2 is YYNGEE. The germline V and J ends were trimmed by 4 bases and 6 bases, with 11 bases remaining between them. This CDR3 has 12 residues. For the CDR3, the DNA is TGTGCCAGCAGCCCAGATAGCGGCGAGCAGTACTTC. Protein: CASSPDSGEQYF. Together with reference TRBV9 and TRBJ2-7, the CDR3 gives the full variable domain: DSGVTQTPKHLITATGQRVTLRCSPRSGDLSVYWYQQSLDQGLQFLIQYYNGEERAKGNILERFSAQQFPDLHSELNLSSLELGDSALYFCASSPDSGEQYFGPGTRLTVT.

This clonotype was detected many times. The chain has TRBV5-1 and TRBJ1-6; 7 nucleotides agree with TRBD1. Looked up from germline, CDR1 is SGHRS and CDR2 is YFSETQ. V dropped 4 bases and J dropped 7; count of bases not matched to a gene: 8. The CDR3 is made up of 15 amino acids. The CDR3 loop reads CASSVNRGWNSPLHF. The CDR3 nucleotides are TGCGCCAGCAGCGTCAACAGGGGTTGGAATTCACCCCTCCACTTT.

This rearrangement joins TRBV12-3 or TRBV12-4 to TRBJ2-3; 9 positions match TRBD2. The CDR3 sequence is 22 residues long. The V segment lost 6 bases and the J segment 0 bases; nucleotides outside the gene matches: 25. The CDR3 protein is CASSPDPWKGESGRKSTDTQYF. The CDR3, as DNA: TGTGCCAGCAGCCCCGACCCTTGGAAGGGCGAGAGCGGGAGGAAAAGCACAGATACGCAGTATTTT.